A single sample gave rise to the 6 T cell receptor beta chains below, sequenced in a study of blood T cells in healthy people across ages. Then a second PCR, running roughly 7 to 11 cycles, was carried out with a sample-barcoded 5' primer and a J-beta primer mix. TCRdb redid the calling of the 5' RACE reads with MiXCR, one entry per CDR3 protein. The table lists about 1.8 million distinct CDR3 sequences, just under 50% of them singletons. The sample taken for sequencing was blood. The source is a woman aged 40 to 50 in good health.

The rearrangement uses TRBV7-2 and TRBJ1-1, with D maybe TRBD1 (6 bases). Germline values: CDR1 SGHTA, CDR2 FQGNSA. This CDR3 is built from 15 residues. Trimming left V 1 base short and J 5 bases short, with 14 bases between. CDR3 coding DNA: TGTGCCAGCAGCTTAGAGCGCAGGGGTCGGACTGAAGCTTTCTTT. Translating gives CASSLERRGRTEAFF.

The chain employs TRBV6-5 and TRBJ2-1; possible D gene TRBD2, 7 bases. The CDR3 has 17 amino acids. V lost 2 bases to trimming and J lost 0 bases, with 14 bases between them. Germline CDR1 reads MNHEY; CDR2 reads SVGAGI. This chain's CDR3 is CASSYEGGGSSYNEQFF. Here the CDR3 DNA reads TGTGCCAGCAGTTACGAGGGAGGGGGGAGCTCCTACAATGAGCAGTTCTTC.

V and J are TRBV29-1 and TRBJ1-1, with D possibly matching TRBD1 (5 bases). This CDR3 is 14 amino acids long. The V and J ends lost 1 base and 5 bases respectively, with 14 bases between them. The germline CDR1 and CDR2 sequences are SQVTM and ANQGSEA. CDR3 coding DNA: TGCAGCGTTGAAGGGGGGGAATCAGGTACTGAAGCTTTCTTT. Protein sequence: CSVEGGESGTEAFF.

This clonotype has just a few counts. At one boundary the junction diverges from the germline segment, which might be a read error. The V and J genes are TRBV15 and TRBJ2-1, with unresolved D. The CDR3 length is 14 residues. CDR1 is LNHNV, CDR2 YYDKDF, per germline (reference sequence). CDR3 residues: CATSPHGLPNAQFF. In nucleotides, the CDR3 is TGTGCCACCAGCCCCCACGGCCTCCCCAATGCGCAGTTCTTC.

The CDR3 sequence: CASSQDFLAGGELDEQFF. As DNA, the CDR3 is TGTGCCAGCAGCCAAGATTTTTTGGCGGGGGGGGAGTTGGATGAGCAGTTCTTC. The genes are TRBV3-1 and TRBJ2-1; 9 positions match TRBD2. The CDR3 is 18 amino acids. The J segment lost 8 bases and the V segment lost 0 bases, leaving 14 bases of the junction unmatched. The germline CDR1 and CDR2 sequences are LGHDT and YNNKEL (reference sequence).

This clonotype was picked up a small number of times. This chain joins TRBV6-2 or TRBV6-3 and TRBJ1-4, with D possibly matching TRBD1 (6 bases). Trimming left V 6 bases short and J 7 bases short, with 15 bases between. Germline-derived CDR1 and CDR2 are MNHEY and SVGEGT. The CDR3 is 14 residues long. The CDR3 region has the DNA TGTGCCAGCAGAGGACGGGGGCCTCGTGAAAAACTGTTTTTT. Residues: CASRGRGPREKLFF.